These 4 T cell receptor beta chains share one sample of origin, sequenced in a study of T cell responses to AZD1222 COVID-19 vaccine. Clones were read by immunoSEQ multiplex PCR, and TCRdb kept only the in-frame ones, dropping some. The sample lists around 180,000 clones, 85% to 90% occurring once. The material was peripheral blood, obtained on day 0 of AZD1222 vaccination. These receptors all come from an adult in good health.

The chain has TRBV23-1 and TRBJ2-2, with 7 nucleotides matching TRBD2. TRBV23-1 is an open reading frame, and its role is uncertain. This CDR3 has 13 amino acids. V was pared by 6 bases and J by 6 bases, with 4 bases of the junction left unmatched. CDR3 sequence reads: CASSFTSAGELFF. CDR3 nucleotides: TGCGCCAGCAGCTTCACTAGCGCCGGGGAGCTGTTTTTT.

This clone appeared once. This chain links TRBV12-5 with TRBJ2-2, with D perhaps TRBD1 (6 bases). The germline gives CDR1 LGHNT, CDR2 FRNRAP. V was trimmed by 4 bases and J by 3 bases, leaving 12 bases between them. The CDR3 sequence is 15 residues long. The CDR3 region is CASGYQQGYTGELFF. The DNA of the CDR3 is TGTGCTAGTGGTTATCAACAGGGTTACACCGGGGAGCTGTTTTTT.

V gene TRBV12-3 or TRBV12-4 combines with J gene TRBJ1-2; D remains unclear. Trimming pared 6 bases from V and 5 bases from J, leaving 13 bases between. The CDR3 totals 13 residues. CDR3 in amino acids: CASSLAGAYGYTF. The CDR3 DNA sequence: TGTGCCAGCAGCCTGGCGGGAGCTTATGGCTACACCTTC.

The genes are TRBV13 and TRBJ2-2; a possible D gene is TRBD2 (6 bases). The V end lost 5 bases, the J end lost 2 bases, and 12 bases lay between the germline ends. This CDR3 has 15 residues. Germline lookup yields CDR1 PRHDT and CDR2 FYEKMQ (reference sequence). The CDR3 DNA is TGTGCCAGCAGCGCCGGGACTCCTAACACCGGGGAGCTGTTTTTT. Encoded protein: CASSAGTPNTGELFF.